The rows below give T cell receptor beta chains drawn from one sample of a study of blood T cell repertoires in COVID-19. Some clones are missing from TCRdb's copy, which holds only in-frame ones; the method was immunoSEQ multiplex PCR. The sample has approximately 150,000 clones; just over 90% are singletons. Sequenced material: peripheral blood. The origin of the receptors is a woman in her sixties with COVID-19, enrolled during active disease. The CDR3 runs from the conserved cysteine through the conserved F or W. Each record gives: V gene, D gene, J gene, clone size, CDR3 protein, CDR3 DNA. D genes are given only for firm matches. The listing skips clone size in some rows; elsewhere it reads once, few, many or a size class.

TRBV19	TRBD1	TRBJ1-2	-	CASRLQQGFAGYTF	TGTGCCAGTAGACTACAACAGGGGTTTGCTGGCTACACCTTC
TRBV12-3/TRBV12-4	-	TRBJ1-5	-	CASSQAGNQPQHF	TGTGCCAGCAGCCAAGCAGGGAATCAGCCCCAGCATTTT
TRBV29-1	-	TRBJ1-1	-	CSAVTDVQAEAFF	TGCAGCGCCGTCACGGATGTTCAGGCTGAAGCTTTCTTT
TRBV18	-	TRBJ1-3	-	CASSAGRSGNTIYF	TGTGCCAGCTCAGCGGGCCGCTCTGGAAACACCATATATTTT
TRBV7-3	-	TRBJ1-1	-	CASSIMQALNTEAFF	TGTGCCAGCAGCATTATGCAGGCTCTGAACACTGAAGCTTTCTTT
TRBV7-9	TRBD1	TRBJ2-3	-	CASSSRGPDTQYF	TGTGCCAGCAGCTCTAGGGGGCCAGACACACAGTATTTT
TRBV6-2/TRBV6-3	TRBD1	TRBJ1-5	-	CASTPGGSGNQPQHF	TGTGCCAGCACCCCAGGGGGTAGCGGCAATCAGCCCCAGCATTTT
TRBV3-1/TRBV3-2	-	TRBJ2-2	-	CASNDGSYFNTGELFF	TGTGCCAGCAACGACGGGAGTTATTTCAACACCGGGGAGCTGTTTTTT
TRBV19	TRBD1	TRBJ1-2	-	CASTIQGQGPPNYGYTF	TGTGCCAGTACCATCCAGGGACAGGGGCCCCCTAACTATGGCTACACCTTC
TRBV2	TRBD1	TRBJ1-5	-	CASSGGTAYQPQHF	TGTGCCAGCAGCGGTGGGACAGCCTATCAGCCCCAGCATTTT
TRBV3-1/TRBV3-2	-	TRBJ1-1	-	CASSQERGVKTEAFF	TGTGCCAGCAGCCAAGAGCGCGGGGTGAAGACTGAAGCTTTCTTT
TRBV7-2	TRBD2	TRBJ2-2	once	CASSLVGGSAGELFF	TGTGCCAGCAGCTTGGTCGGGGGGAGCGCCGGGGAGCTGTTTTTT
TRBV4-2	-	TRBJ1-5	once	CASSQGGQDQPQHF	TGTGCCAGCAGCCAAGGGGGGCAGGATCAGCCCCAGCATTTT
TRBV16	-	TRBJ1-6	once	CASSQWEEESPLHF	TGTGCCAGCAGCCAATGGGAGGAGGAATCACCCCTCCACTTT
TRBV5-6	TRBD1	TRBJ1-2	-	CASSLGTGGAIYGYTF	TGTGCCAGCAGCTTGGGGACAGGGGGCGCCATCTATGGCTACACCTTC
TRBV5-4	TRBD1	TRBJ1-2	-	CASTMDRGYGYTF	TGTGCCAGCACTATGGACAGGGGGTATGGCTACACCTTC
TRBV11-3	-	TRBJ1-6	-	CASSSVTANSPLHF	TGTGCCAGCAGCTCAGTTACCGCCAATTCACCCCTCCACTTT